The 8 T cell receptor beta chains presented below share a single source sample, sequenced in a study of blood T cell repertoires in COVID-19. Produced via immunoSEQ multiplex PCR; TCRdb's table is partial and in-frame only. The sample has roughly 110,000 clones, over 80% seen once. Sequencing was carried out using peripheral blood. Source of these receptors: a woman in her 30s with acute or convalescent COVID-19.

The rearrangement joins TRBV5-4 to TRBJ2-1; 7 nucleotides agree with TRBD1. The CDR3 length is 15 residues. The germline V gene has CDR1 SGHNT and CDR2 YYREEE (reference sequence). Losses at the gene ends were 0 bases for V and 2 bases for J; bases not matched to a gene: 2. CDR3 in amino acids: CASSLGGQTYNEQFF. In nucleotides, the CDR3 is TGTGCCAGCAGCTTGGGGGGACAGACCTACAATGAGCAGTTCTTC.

This chain connects TRBV7-3 to TRBJ1-1, with D maybe TRBD1 (5 bases). With 2 bases removed from V and 4 bases from J, the gap between germline ends came to 11 bases. Looked up from germline, CDR1 is SGHTA and CDR2 is FQGTGA. The CDR3 runs 14 residues. This CDR3 is CASSLRGGSTEAFF. The CDR3 bases are TGTGCCAGCAGCTTACGGGGGGGTAGCACTGAAGCTTTCTTT.

DNA of the CDR3: TGTGCCAGCAGATTAGGGACAGGGGTGAATTCACCCCTCCACTTT. It specifies CASRLGTGVNSPLHF. The chain joins TRBV5-4 to TRBJ1-6; 10 nucleotides align to TRBD1. The V gene's germline CDR1 is SGHNT and CDR2 YYREEE (reference sequence). V trimming: 5 bases; J trimming: 7 bases; junction bases outside the gene matches: 6. This CDR3 region has 15 residues.

V and J are TRBV4-2 and TRBJ1-5; TRBD1 matches 7 bases. The V gene's germline CDR1 is LGHNA and CDR2 YNFKEQ. The CDR3 totals 20 residues. V shed 2 bases, J shed 1 base, and the junction held 17 bases outside the gene matches. The CDR3 coding sequence is TGTGCCAGCAGCCAATTATCCGGGGGCACCGGGACAGAGAGCAATCAGCCCCAGCATTTT. Its translation: CASSQLSGGTGTESNQPQHF.

The chain joins TRBV11-3 to TRBJ2-1; weak D call: TRBD1 (6 bases). The CDR3 totals 14 residues. Germline loops: CDR1 SGHNT, CDR2 YENEEA. The V and J ends lost 3 bases and 4 bases respectively, with 10 bases between them. The CDR3 sequence is CASSFGDTYNEQFF. The DNA of the CDR3 is TGTGCCAGCAGCTTCGGGGACACATACAATGAGCAGTTCTTC.

This clone was counted a single time. V gene TRBV30 combines with J gene TRBJ2-4, with D hard to call. The CDR3 contains 17 residues. V gave up 0 bases and J gave up 0 bases, with 15 bases separating them. Germline assignment: CDR1 GTSNPN and CDR2 SVGIG (reference sequence). The CDR3 reads CAWSVPNRKIAKNIQYF. The CDR3 DNA sequence: TGTGCCTGGAGTGTACCGAACAGAAAAATAGCCAAAAACATTCAGTACTTC.

The chain joins TRBV9 to TRBJ2-7, with 8 bases aligning to TRBD2. Looked up from germline, CDR1 is SGDLS and CDR2 is YYNGEE. V lost 0 bases to trimming and J lost 0 bases; unmatched junction nucleotides: 2. The CDR3 is 15 residues long. CDR3 sequence: CASSVGSGTSYEQYF. CDR3 bases: TGTGCCAGCAGCGTAGGTAGCGGGACCTCCTACGAGCAGTACTTC.

This sequence joins TRBV7-8 and TRBJ2-2, with TRBD1 matching 9 bases. V gave up 6 bases and J gave up 5 bases; unmatched junction bases: 7. This CDR3 has 15 amino acids. Germline CDR1 SGHVS, CDR2 FQNEAQ. The CDR3 loop is CASRHRDRVTGELFF. The CDR3 DNA is TGTGCCAGCAGGCACCGGGACAGGGTAACCGGGGAGCTGTTTTTT.